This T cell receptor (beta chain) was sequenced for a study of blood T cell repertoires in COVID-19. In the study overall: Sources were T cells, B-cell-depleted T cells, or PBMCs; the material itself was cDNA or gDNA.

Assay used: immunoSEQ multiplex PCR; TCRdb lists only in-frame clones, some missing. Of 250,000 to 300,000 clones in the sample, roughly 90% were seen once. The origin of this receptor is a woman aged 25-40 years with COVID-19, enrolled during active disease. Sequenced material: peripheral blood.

DNA of the CDR3: TGCGCCAGCAGCCAAGATGAGTCCGGAGGGGGCGCAGATACGCAGTATTTT. It codes for CASSQDESGGGADTQYF. This chain connects TRBV4-3 to TRBJ2-3; D possibly corresponds to TRBD1 (7 bases). Looked up from germline, CDR1 is LGHNA and CDR2 is YSLEER. CDR3 length equals 17 residues. V lost 0 bases and J lost 4, with 17 bases in between.